This T cell receptor (beta chain) was captured by sequencing in a study of blood T cell repertoires in COVID-19. CDR1 and CDR2 from the germline V gene are LNHDA and SQIVND (reference sequence). This CDR3 region has 18 residues. Germline trimming cut 9 bases from V and 4 bases from J; bases unmatched to any gene: 18. Profiling relied on immunoSEQ multiplex PCR, and the TCRdb table lists in-frame clones only, not all of them. Of approximately 140,000 clones in the sample, around 83% were seen once. This chain joins TRBV19 and TRBJ1-5; the match to TRBD1 covers 10 bases. The sequenced material came from peripheral blood. This TCR came from a man in his thirties or forties with COVID-19, enrolled during active disease. CDR3 bases: TGTGCCAGCTCATCCTGGATTGCAGGACAGGGGGGTAATCAGCCCCAGCATTTT. Protein product: CASSSWIAGQGGNQPQHF.